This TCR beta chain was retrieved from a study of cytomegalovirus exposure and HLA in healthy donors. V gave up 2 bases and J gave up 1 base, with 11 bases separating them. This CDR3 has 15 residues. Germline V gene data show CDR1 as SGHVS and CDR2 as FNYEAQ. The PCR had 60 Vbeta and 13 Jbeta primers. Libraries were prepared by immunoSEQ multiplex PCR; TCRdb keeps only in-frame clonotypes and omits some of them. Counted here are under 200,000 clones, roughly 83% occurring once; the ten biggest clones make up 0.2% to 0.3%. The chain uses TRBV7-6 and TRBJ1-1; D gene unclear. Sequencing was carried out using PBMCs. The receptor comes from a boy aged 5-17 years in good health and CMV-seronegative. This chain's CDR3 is CASSLNIGWNTEAFF. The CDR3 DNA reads TGTGCCAGCAGCTTAAATATTGGCTGGAACACTGAAGCTTTCTTT.